The clone carrying this T cell receptor (beta chain) occurred a few times. Trimming cost V 4 bases and J 1 base, with 2 bases left between them. The CDR3 has 12 residues. Germline-derived CDR1 and CDR2 are DFQATT and SNEGSKA (reference sequence). This sample stems from a study of T cells in Graves' hyperthyroidism and ophthalmopathy. Regions amplified from RNA transcripts were the TCR beta CDR3 regions. The TCR CDR3 first-round RT-PCR relied on the HTBI primer set. TCRdb redid the calling of the multiplex PCR reads with MiXCR, one entry per CDR3 protein. The table lists a few hundred thousand distinct CDR3 sequences, around 25% of them singletons.

This chain connects TRBV20-1 to TRBJ2-6; D is undetermined. The TCR originated in a man in his fifties or sixties with Graves' hyperthyroidism. The sample consisted of blood. CDR3 DNA: TGCAGTGCTATGTCTGGGGCCAACGTCCTGACTTTC. Translating it yields CSAMSGANVLTF.